This entry is about one T cell receptor beta chain. The entry originates in a study of shared clonotypes between healthy human individuals. The CDR3 loop spans 16 amino acids. The germline CDR1 and CDR2 sequences are GTSNPN and SVGIG (reference sequence). V was shortened by 2 bases and J by 3 bases, with 19 bases between the two germline ends. Per the original methods: Quality scores were absent from the junction-only immunoSEQ sequences, so filtering differed. The repertoire was sequenced with immunoSEQ multiplex PCR; TCRdb's copy has only in-frame clones and lacks some. That table gives V, J and clone size, and the DNA gave D and trimming. The repertoire holds about 2 million clones, with 90% to 95% as singletons.

The receptor was isolated from a man between 18 and 35 years old in good health. The specimen was naive CD4+ T cells sorted from blood. Subset reported: CD45RA+ positively selected. The chain joins TRBV30 to TRBJ1-1, with D perhaps TRBD1 (5 bases). This chain's CDR3 is CAWSPITGVGDTEAFF. The DNA for the CDR3 is TGTGCCTGGAGTCCAATCACCGGGGTGGGGGACACTGAAGCTTTCTTT.